The 5 T cell receptor beta chains below all came from one sample that was sequenced in a study of OX40 agonist ivuxolimab in advanced cancers. The repertoire was sequenced with immunoSEQ multiplex PCR; TCRdb's copy has only in-frame clones and lacks some. Here the sample spans roughly 57,000 clones, 84% being singletons. The sequencing used CD4+ or CD8+ T cells sorted from blood, collected in a trial of the OX40 agonist ivuxolimab. These TCRs come from an adult with an advanced solid tumor such as melanoma, head and neck, liver or kidney cancer.

The V gene is TRBV28, the J gene TRBJ1-3, with 8 bases aligning to TRBD1. The CDR3 has 17 residues. Germline V gives CDR1 MDHEN, CDR2 SYDVKM. The V segment lost 5 bases and the J segment 0 bases; nucleotides outside the gene matches: 9. Written as DNA, the CDR3 is TGTGCCAGCAGTCCTAGGACAGGGACTTCCTCTGGAAACACCATATATTTT. It yields the protein CASSPRTGTSSGNTIYF.

The chain employs TRBV15 and TRBJ2-7, with 8 bases that match TRBD2. V shed 5 bases, J shed 5 bases, and the junction held 8 bases outside the gene matches. CDR1 and CDR2 (germline): LNHNV, YYDKDF (reference sequence). The CDR3 totals 14 residues. Written as DNA, the CDR3 is TGTGCCACCAGCTCCCGAGCGGGGGCCAACGAGCAGTACTTC. Translating it yields CATSSRAGANEQYF.

The chain employs TRBV30 and TRBJ2-2; TRBD1 matches 8 bases. V shed 0 bases, J shed 5 bases, and the junction held 5 bases outside the gene matches. CDR1 and CDR2 (germline): GTSNPN, SVGIG (reference sequence). The CDR3 has 15 amino acids. In nucleotides, the CDR3 is TGTGCCTGGAGTGTACTGGGACAGGCGACCGGGGAGCTGTTTTTT. Translated: CAWSVLGQATGELFF. The variable domain in full, with the rest retrieved from reference TRBV30 and TRBJ2-2, is SQTIHQWPATLVQPVGSPLSLECTVEGTSNPNLYWYRQAAGRGLQLLFYSVGIGQISSEVPQNLSASRPQDRQFILSSKKLLLSDSGFYLCAWSVLGQATGELFFGEGSRLTVL.

The V gene is TRBV20-1, the J gene TRBJ1-2; TRBD1 might be the D (5 bases). Germline CDR1 reads DFQATT; CDR2 reads SNEGSKA (reference sequence). The CDR3 contains 11 residues. The CDR3 protein is CSREEGMGYTF. Written as DNA, the CDR3 is TGCAGCAGGGAAGAAGGAATGGGCTACACCTTC.

V is TRBV19 and J is TRBJ2-6; D is undetermined. CDR3 size: 16 residues. The V gene's germline CDR1 is LNHDA and CDR2 SQIVND (reference sequence). V was cut by 3 bases and J by 0 bases, with 9 bases left in between. This CDR3 is CASSMRSYSGANVLTF. CDR3 DNA sequence: TGTGCCAGTAGTATGCGGAGCTACTCTGGGGCCAACGTCCTGACTTTC.